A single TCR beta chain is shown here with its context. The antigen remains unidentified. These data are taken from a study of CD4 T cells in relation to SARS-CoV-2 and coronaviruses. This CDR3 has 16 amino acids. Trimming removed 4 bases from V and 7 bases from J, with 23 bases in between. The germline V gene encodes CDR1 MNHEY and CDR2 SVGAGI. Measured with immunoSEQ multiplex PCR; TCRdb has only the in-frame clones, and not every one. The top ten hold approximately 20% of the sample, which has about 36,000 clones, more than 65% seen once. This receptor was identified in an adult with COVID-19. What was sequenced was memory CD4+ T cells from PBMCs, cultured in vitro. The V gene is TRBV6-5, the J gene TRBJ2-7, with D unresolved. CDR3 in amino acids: CASSSAIRSIAREQYF. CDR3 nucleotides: TGTGCCAGCAGTTCCGCCATTCGGTCGATCGCTCGGGAGCAGTACTTC.